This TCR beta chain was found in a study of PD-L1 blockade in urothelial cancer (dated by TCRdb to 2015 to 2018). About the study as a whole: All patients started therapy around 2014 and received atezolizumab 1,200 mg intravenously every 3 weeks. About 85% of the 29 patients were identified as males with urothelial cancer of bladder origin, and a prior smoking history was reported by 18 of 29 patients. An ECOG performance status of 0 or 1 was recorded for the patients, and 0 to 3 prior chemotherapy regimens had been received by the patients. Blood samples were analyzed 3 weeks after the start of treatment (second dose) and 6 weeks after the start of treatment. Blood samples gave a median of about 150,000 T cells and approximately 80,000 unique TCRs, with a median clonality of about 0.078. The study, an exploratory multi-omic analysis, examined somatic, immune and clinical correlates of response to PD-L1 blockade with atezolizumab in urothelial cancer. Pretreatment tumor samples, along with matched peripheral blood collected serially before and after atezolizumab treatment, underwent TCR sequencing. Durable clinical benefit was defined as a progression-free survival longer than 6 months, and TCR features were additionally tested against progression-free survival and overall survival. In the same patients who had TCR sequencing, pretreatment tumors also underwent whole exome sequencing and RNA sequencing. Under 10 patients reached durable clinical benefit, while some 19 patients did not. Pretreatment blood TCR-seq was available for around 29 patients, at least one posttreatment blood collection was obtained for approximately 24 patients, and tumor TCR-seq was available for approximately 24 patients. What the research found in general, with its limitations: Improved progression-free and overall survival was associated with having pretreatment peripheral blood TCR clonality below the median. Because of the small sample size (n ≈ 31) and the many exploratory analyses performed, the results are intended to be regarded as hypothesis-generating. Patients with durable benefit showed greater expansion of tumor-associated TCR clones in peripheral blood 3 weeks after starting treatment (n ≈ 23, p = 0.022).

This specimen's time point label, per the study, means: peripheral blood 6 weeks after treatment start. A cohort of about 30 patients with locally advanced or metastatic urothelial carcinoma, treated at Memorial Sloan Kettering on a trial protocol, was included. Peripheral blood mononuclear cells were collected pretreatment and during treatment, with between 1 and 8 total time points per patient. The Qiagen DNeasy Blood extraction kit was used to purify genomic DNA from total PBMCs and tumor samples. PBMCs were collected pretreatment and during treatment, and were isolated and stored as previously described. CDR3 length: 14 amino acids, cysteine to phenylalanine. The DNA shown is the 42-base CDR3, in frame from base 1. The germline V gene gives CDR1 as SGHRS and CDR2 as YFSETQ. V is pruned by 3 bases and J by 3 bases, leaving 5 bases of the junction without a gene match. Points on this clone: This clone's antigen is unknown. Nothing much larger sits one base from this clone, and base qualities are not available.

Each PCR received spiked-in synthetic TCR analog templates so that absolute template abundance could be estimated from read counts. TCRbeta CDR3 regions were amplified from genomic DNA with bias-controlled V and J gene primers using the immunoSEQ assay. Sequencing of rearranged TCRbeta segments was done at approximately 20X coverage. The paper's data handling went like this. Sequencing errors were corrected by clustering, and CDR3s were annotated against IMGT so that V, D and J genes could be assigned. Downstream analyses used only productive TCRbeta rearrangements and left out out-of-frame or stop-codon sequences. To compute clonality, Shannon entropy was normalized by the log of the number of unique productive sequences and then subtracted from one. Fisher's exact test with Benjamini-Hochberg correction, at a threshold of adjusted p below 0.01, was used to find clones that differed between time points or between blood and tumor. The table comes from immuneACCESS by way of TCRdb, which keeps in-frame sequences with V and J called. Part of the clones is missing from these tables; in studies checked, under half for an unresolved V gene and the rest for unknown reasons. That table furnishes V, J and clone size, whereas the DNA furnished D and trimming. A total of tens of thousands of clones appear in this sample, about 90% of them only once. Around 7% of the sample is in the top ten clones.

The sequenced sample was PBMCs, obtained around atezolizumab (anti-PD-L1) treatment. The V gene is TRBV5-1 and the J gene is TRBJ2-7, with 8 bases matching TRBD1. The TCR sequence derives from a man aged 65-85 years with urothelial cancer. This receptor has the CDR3 CASSSGQGSYEQYF. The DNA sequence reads TGCGCCAGCAGCTCCGGACAGGGCAGCTACGAGCAGTACTTC.